This TCR beta chain was sequenced for a study of blood T cell repertoires in COVID-19. TCRdb's copy holds only in-frame clones and misses some; the assay was immunoSEQ multiplex PCR. The table lists 81,000 or so clones, 85% of them singletons, with 10% to 15% in the top ten. The CDR3 spans 15 residues. V shed 3 bases, J shed 5 bases, and the junction held 9 bases outside the gene matches. Per the germline V gene, CDR1 is KGHSH and CDR2 is LQKENI. The chain employs TRBV18 and TRBJ1-1; 7 bases are shared with TRBD1. Sequenced input: peripheral blood. The source is a woman between 70 and 85 years old with active or convalescent COVID-19. CDR3 DNA: TGTGCCAGCTCACCCGAGGGACAGTATAGGACTGAAGCTTTCTTT. It specifies CASSPEGQYRTEAFF.